This is a list of T cell receptor beta chains from one sample in a study of blood T cell repertoires in COVID-19. The data were produced by immunoSEQ multiplex PCR, yet TCRdb's version contains in-frame clones alone and is incomplete. This sample has 150,000 to 200,000 clones, with around 82% found just once. The specimen was PBMCs or T cells enriched from blood (not recorded which). The source is a man aged 35 to 55 who had recovered from COVID-19. The CDR3 runs from the conserved cysteine through the conserved F or W. The D gene is left open where the match is weak. Part of the rows lack a size; the others show once, few, many or a class for expanded clones.

J: TRBJ2-2
V: TRBV3-1/TRBV3-2
length: 15
D: TRBD2
size: NA
CDR3: CASSQVGGVGGELFF
DNA: TGTGCCAGCAGCCAAGTGGGAGGGGTTGGCGGGGAGCTGTTTTTT

J: TRBJ1-2
V: TRBV27
length: 13
D: NA
size: NA
CDR3: CASSLQINYGYTF
DNA: TGTGCCAGCAGTTTACAGATTAACTATGGCTACACCTTC

J: TRBJ1-2
V: TRBV14
length: 15
D: NA
size: NA
CDR3: CASSREAGVVSGYTF
DNA: TGTGCCAGCAGCCGAGAAGCGGGGGTGGTATCCGGCTACACCTTC

J: TRBJ2-5
V: TRBV24-1
length: 18
D: NA
size: NA
CDR3: CATSDPMFSSGSGETQYF
DNA: TGTGCCACCAGTGATCCCATGTTCTCCTCCGGGAGTGGAGAGACCCAGTACTTC

J: TRBJ1-4
V: TRBV30
length: 14
D: NA
size: NA
CDR3: CAWSSGTKNEKLFF
DNA: TGTGCCTGGAGTTCGGGGACAAAGAATGAAAAACTGTTTTTT

J: TRBJ1-4
V: TRBV6-6
length: 14
D: NA
size: NA
CDR3: CASSYSRVNEKLFF
DNA: TGTGCCAGCAGTTACTCGAGAGTGAATGAAAAACTGTTTTTT

J: TRBJ2-2
V: TRBV11-2
length: 15
D: TRBD2
size: NA
CDR3: CASSLTQRGAGELFF
DNA: TGTGCCAGCAGCTTAACTCAGCGGGGAGCCGGGGAGCTGTTTTTT

J: TRBJ2-5
V: TRBV7-3
length: 15
D: NA
size: NA
CDR3: CASSQAGGSKETQYF
DNA: TGTGCCAGCAGCCAGGCCGGGGGTAGCAAAGAGACCCAGTACTTC

J: TRBJ2-3
V: TRBV3-1/TRBV3-2
length: 14
D: TRBD2
size: NA
CDR3: CASSSGGSTDTQYF
DNA: TGTGCCAGCAGTAGCGGGGGCAGCACAGATACGCAGTATTTT

J: TRBJ1-2
V: TRBV27
length: 14
D: NA
size: NA
CDR3: CASSSPGSNYGYTF
DNA: TGTGCCAGCAGTTCACCCGGGTCTAACTATGGCTACACCTTC

J: TRBJ2-5
V: TRBV9
length: 15
D: TRBD1
size: NA
CDR3: CASSAGTGVGETQYF
DNA: TGTGCCAGCAGCGCCGGGACAGGGGTTGGAGAGACCCAGTACTTC

J: TRBJ1-6
V: TRBV5-6
length: 15
D: TRBD1
size: NA
CDR3: CASSSAGTVWSPLHF
DNA: TGTGCCAGCAGCTCGGCGGGGACAGTATGGTCACCCCTCCACTTT

J: TRBJ1-3
V: TRBV5-1
length: 15
D: NA
size: NA
CDR3: CASSSGSGSGNTIYF
DNA: TGCGCCAGCAGCTCTGGGTCAGGGTCTGGAAACACCATATATTTT

J: TRBJ1-1
V: TRBV5-1
length: 13
D: TRBD1
size: NA
CDR3: CASSFRDRTEAFF
DNA: TGCGCCAGCAGCTTCCGGGACAGAACTGAAGCTTTCTTT

J: TRBJ2-5
V: TRBV5-4
length: 14
D: TRBD2
size: NA
CDR3: CASSSREVLETQYF
DNA: TGTGCCAGCAGCTCACGGGAGGTTTTAGAGACCCAGTACTTC

J: TRBJ2-1
V: TRBV7-8
length: 17
D: TRBD2
size: NA
CDR3: CASSLAPGSGGYNEQFF
DNA: TGTGCCAGCAGCTTAGCGCCTGGTAGCGGGGGTTACAATGAGCAGTTCTTC

J: TRBJ1-6
V: TRBV12-5
length: 14
D: TRBD1
size: once
CDR3: CASGLGTGNSPLHF
DNA: TGTGCTAGTGGTTTGGGGACAGGTAATTCACCCCTCCACTTT

J: TRBJ2-5
V: TRBV5-1
length: 13
D: TRBD2
size: NA
CDR3: CASTLGGEETQYF
DNA: TGCGCCAGCACCCTGGGGGGGGAAGAGACCCAGTACTTC

J: TRBJ1-1
V: TRBV5-1
length: 16
D: TRBD1
size: once
CDR3: CASSLAPGQQNTEAFF
DNA: TGCGCCAGCAGCTTGGCACCGGGACAGCAGAACACTGAAGCTTTCTTT

J: TRBJ2-7
V: TRBV29-1
length: 13
D: NA
size: many
CDR3: CSVFSDSSYEQYF
DNA: TGCAGCGTTTTCTCTGACAGCTCCTACGAGCAGTACTTC

J: TRBJ2-7
V: TRBV18
length: 14
D: NA
size: NA
CDR3: CASSRTSDTYEQYF
DNA: TGTGCCAGCTCGAGGACATCGGATACCTACGAGCAGTACTTC

J: TRBJ2-3
V: TRBV5-1
length: 12
D: NA
size: once
CDR3: CASSLGADTQYF
DNA: TGCGCCAGCAGCTTAGGAGCAGATACGCAGTATTTT

J: TRBJ1-5
V: TRBV25-1
length: 12
D: NA
size: NA
CDR3: CASSTGNQPQHF
DNA: TGTGCCAGCAGCACAGGGAATCAGCCCCAGCATTTT

J: TRBJ1-2
V: TRBV7-8
length: 15
D: NA
size: NA
CDR3: CASSYSDAGWGGYTF
DNA: TGTGCCAGCAGCTACTCCGACGCAGGGTGGGGTGGCTACACCTTC

J: TRBJ2-7
V: TRBV5-6
length: 15
D: NA
size: few
CDR3: CASSLAGVSPWEQYF
DNA: TGTGCCAGCAGCTTGGCAGGGGTGTCACCGTGGGAGCAGTACTTC

J: TRBJ2-2
V: TRBV10-3
length: 15
D: TRBD2
size: few
CDR3: CATTPGTSGGGELFF
DNA: TGTGCCACAACCCCCGGGACTAGCGGGGGCGGGGAGCTGTTTTTT

J: TRBJ1-5
V: TRBV19
length: 16
D: TRBD1
size: few
CDR3: CASSIIQGVKNQPQHF
DNA: TGTGCCAGTAGTATAATTCAGGGGGTGAAAAATCAGCCCCAGCATTTT

J: TRBJ1-6
V: TRBV3-1/TRBV3-2
length: 14
D: NA
size: NA
CDR3: CASSQEESGSPLHF
DNA: TGTGCCAGCAGCCAAGAGGAGAGCGGTTCACCCCTCCACTTT

J: TRBJ1-1
V: TRBV14
length: 13
D: NA
size: NA
CDR3: CASSQGEGVSAFF
DNA: TGTGCCAGCAGCCAAGGAGAGGGGGTCTCAGCTTTCTTT

J: TRBJ1-5
V: TRBV4-2
length: 14
D: TRBD1
size: NA
CDR3: CASSPDRGVQPQHF
DNA: TGTGCCAGCAGCCCCGACAGGGGGGTCCAGCCCCAGCATTTT

J: TRBJ1-2
V: TRBV2
length: 15
D: NA
size: NA
CDR3: CASSGEGQIGYGYTF
DNA: TGTGCCAGCAGTGGCGAGGGCCAGATCGGGTATGGCTACACCTTC

J: TRBJ2-7
V: TRBV7-2
length: 15
D: TRBD1
size: few
CDR3: CASSSGQGSHYEQYF
DNA: TGTGCCAGCAGCTCTGGACAGGGGTCCCACTACGAGCAGTACTTC

J: TRBJ1-5
V: TRBV19
length: 14
D: NA
size: few
CDR3: CASSSEGKRQPQHF
DNA: TGTGCCAGTAGCTCCGAGGGAAAGAGGCAGCCCCAGCATTTT

J: TRBJ1-5
V: TRBV18
length: 18
D: TRBD1
size: NA
CDR3: CASSPPIGQGSLNQPQHF
DNA: TGTGCCAGCTCACCACCTATCGGACAGGGGTCCCTCAATCAGCCCCAGCATTTT

J: TRBJ1-2
V: TRBV6-1
length: 19
D: NA
size: NA
CDR3: CASSERGGGESDRWSGYTF
DNA: TGTGCCAGCAGTGAAAGAGGTGGGGGCGAATCCGACCGATGGTCCGGCTACACCTTC

J: TRBJ1-2
V: TRBV6-5
length: 16
D: TRBD1
size: NA
CDR3: CASSFPQGGENYGYTF
DNA: TGTGCCAGCAGTTTCCCCCAGGGGGGTGAGAACTATGGCTACACCTTC

J: TRBJ1-1
V: TRBV5-6
length: 14
D: TRBD1
size: NA
CDR3: CASSFGTANTEAFF
DNA: TGTGCCAGCAGCTTTGGGACAGCGAACACTGAAGCTTTCTTT

J: TRBJ1-2
V: TRBV3-1/TRBV3-2
length: 16
D: NA
size: NA
CDR3: CASSQNPRPGLYGYTF
DNA: TGTGCCAGCAGCCAAAACCCCCGCCCAGGGCTCTATGGCTACACCTTC

J: TRBJ1-1
V: TRBV14
length: 14
D: TRBD1
size: once
CDR3: CASSRRTGTTEAFF
DNA: TGTGCCAGCAGCCGACGGACAGGGACCACTGAAGCTTTCTTT

J: TRBJ1-6
V: TRBV6-5
length: 14
D: TRBD1
size: NA
CDR3: CACRGPIYNSPLHF
DNA: TGTGCCTGCAGGGGGCCCATCTATAATTCACCCCTCCACTTT

J: TRBJ2-2
V: TRBV19
length: 12
D: NA
size: NA
CDR3: CATDQVPGELFF
DNA: TGTGCCACCGATCAGGTGCCCGGGGAGCTGTTTTTT